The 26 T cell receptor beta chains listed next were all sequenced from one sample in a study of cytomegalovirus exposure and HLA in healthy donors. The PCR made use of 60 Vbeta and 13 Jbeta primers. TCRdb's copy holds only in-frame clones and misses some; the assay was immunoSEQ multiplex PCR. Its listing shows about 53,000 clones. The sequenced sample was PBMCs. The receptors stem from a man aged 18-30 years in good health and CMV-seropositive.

The CDR3 here is CASSTPGTSDVEQFF. For the CDR3, the DNA is TGTGCCAGCAGTACCCCCGGGACTAGCGATGTTGAGCAGTTCTTC. The V gene is TRBV28, the J gene TRBJ2-1; 10 positions match TRBD2. CDR3 length: 15 amino acids. Germline CDR1 reads MDHEN; CDR2 reads SYDVKM. V was pared by 5 bases and J by 9 bases, with 10 bases of the junction left unmatched.

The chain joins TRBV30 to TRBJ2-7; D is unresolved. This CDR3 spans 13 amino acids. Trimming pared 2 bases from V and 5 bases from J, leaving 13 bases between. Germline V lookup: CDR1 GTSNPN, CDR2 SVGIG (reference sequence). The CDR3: CAWSHSMVHEQYF. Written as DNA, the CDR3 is TGTGCCTGGAGTCACTCAATGGTCCACGAGCAGTACTTC.

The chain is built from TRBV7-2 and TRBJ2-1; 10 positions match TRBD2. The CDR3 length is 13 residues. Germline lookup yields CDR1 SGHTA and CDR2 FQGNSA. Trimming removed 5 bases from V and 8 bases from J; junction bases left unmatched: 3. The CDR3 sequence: CASSTGLADEQFF. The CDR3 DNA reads TGTGCCAGCAGCACCGGACTAGCGGATGAGCAGTTCTTC.

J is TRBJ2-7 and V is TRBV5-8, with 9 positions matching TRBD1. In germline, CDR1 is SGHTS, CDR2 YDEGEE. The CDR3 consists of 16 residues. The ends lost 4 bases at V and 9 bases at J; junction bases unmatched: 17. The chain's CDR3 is CASSRDSGTGSIWQYF. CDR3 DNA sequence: TGTGCCAGCAGCCGAGATTCCGGGACAGGGAGCATTTGGCAGTACTTC. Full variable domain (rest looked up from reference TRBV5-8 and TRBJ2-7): EAGVTQSPTHLIKTRGQQATLRCSPISGHTSVYWYQQALGLGLQFLLWYDEGEERNRGNFPPRFSGRQFPNYSSELNVNALELEDSALYLCASSRDSGTGSIWQYFGPGTRLTVT.

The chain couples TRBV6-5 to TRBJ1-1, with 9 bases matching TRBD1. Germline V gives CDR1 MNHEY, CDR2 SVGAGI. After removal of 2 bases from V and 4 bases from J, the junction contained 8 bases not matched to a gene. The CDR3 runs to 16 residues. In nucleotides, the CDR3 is TGTGCCAGCAGTTACACCCAGACAGGGGGGGGCACTGAAGCTTTCTTT. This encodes CASSYTQTGGGTEAFF.

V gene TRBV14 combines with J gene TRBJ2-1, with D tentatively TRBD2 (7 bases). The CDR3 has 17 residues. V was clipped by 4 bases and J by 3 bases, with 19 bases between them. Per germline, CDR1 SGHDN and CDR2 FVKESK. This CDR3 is CASSPLMGGGSYNEQFF. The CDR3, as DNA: TGTGCCAGCAGCCCCCTAATGGGGGGGGGCAGCTACAATGAGCAGTTCTTC.

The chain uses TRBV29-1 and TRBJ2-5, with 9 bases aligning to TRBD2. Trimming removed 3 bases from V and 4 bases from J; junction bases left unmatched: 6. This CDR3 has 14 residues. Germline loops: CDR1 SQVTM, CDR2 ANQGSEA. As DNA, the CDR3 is TGCAGCGTTGACGCTAGCGGGAATGGAGAGACCCAGTACTTC. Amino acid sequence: CSVDASGNGETQYF.

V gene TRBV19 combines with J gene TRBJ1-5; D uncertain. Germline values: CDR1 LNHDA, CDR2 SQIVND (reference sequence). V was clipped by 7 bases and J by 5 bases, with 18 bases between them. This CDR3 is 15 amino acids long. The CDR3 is CASIKGEGQDQPQHF. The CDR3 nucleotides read TGTGCCAGTATTAAGGGAGAGGGTCAGGATCAGCCCCAGCATTTT.

The DNA for the CDR3 is TGTGCCTGGGAACACAGGGGGCTGGGCACTGAAGCTTTCTTT. It specifies CAWEHRGLGTEAFF. V and J are TRBV30 and TRBJ1-1, with 9 bases lining up with TRBD1. Germline V gene data show CDR1 as GTSNPN and CDR2 as SVGIG (reference sequence). Trimming removed 5 bases from V and 4 bases from J; junction bases left unmatched: 8. CDR3 length: 14 residues.

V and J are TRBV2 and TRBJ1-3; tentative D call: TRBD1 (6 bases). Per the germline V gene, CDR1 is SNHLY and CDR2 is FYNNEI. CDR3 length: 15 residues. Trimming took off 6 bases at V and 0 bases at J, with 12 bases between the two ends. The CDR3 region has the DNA TGTGCCAGCAGCCGTGGGGGCCCCTCTGGAAACACCATATATTTT. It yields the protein CASSRGGPSGNTIYF.

The CDR3 loop reads CASSALAQGVYEQYF. DNA of the CDR3: TGTGCCAGCAGCGCCCTAGCGCAAGGTGTCTACGAGCAGTACTTC. The chain combines TRBV13 with TRBJ2-7; tentatively, D is TRBD2 (6 bases). The CDR3 consists of 15 residues. Trimming took 5 bases from V and 3 from J, leaving 17 bases between them. CDR1 is PRHDT and CDR2 is FYEKMQ in the germline V gene (reference sequence).

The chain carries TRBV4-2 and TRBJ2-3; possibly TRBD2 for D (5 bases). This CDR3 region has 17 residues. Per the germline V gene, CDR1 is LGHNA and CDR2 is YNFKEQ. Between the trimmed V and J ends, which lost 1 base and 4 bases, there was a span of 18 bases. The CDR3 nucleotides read TGTGCCAGCAGCCAAGCCCCGGACTCCTCCTCGCCAGATACGCAGTATTTT. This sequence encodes CASSQAPDSSSPDTQYF.

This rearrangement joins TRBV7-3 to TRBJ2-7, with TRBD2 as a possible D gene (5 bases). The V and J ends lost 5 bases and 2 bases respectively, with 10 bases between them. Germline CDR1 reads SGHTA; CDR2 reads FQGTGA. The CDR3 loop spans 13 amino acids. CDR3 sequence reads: CASSRGGTYEQYF. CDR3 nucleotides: TGTGCCAGCAGCCGAGGAGGCACCTACGAGCAGTACTTC.

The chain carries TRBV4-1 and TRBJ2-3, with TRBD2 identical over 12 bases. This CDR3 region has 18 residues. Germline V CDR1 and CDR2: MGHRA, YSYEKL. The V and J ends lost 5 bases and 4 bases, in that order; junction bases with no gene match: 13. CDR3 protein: CASSYRTSGKGFADTQYF. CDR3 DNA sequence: TGCGCCAGCAGCTATAGGACTAGCGGGAAGGGATTCGCAGATACGCAGTATTTT.

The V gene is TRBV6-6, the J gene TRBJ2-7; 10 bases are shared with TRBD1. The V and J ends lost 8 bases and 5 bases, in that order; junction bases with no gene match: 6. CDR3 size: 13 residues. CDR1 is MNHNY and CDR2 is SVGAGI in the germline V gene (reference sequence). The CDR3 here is CASHRDRGDEQYF. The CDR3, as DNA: TGTGCCAGCCATAGGGACAGGGGTGACGAGCAGTACTTC.

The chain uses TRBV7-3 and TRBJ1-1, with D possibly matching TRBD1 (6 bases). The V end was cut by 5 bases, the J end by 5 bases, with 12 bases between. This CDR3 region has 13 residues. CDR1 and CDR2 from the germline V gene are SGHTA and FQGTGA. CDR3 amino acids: CASSPTDRTEAFF. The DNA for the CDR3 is TGTGCCAGCAGCCCCACGGACAGAACTGAAGCTTTCTTT.

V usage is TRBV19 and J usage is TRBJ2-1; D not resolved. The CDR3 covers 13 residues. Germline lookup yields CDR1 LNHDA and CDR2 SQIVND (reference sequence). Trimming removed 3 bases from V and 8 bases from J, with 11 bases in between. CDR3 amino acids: CASSMSLVDEQFF. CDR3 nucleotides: TGTGCCAGTAGTATGAGTCTAGTGGATGAGCAGTTCTTC.

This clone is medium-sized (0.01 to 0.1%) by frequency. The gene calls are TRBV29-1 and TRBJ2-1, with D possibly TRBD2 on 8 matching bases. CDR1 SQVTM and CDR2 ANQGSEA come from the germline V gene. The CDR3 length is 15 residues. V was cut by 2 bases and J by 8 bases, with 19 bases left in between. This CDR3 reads CSVESRGDSWDEQFF. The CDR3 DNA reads TGCAGCGTTGAATCGCGGGGGGACAGTTGGGATGAGCAGTTCTTC.

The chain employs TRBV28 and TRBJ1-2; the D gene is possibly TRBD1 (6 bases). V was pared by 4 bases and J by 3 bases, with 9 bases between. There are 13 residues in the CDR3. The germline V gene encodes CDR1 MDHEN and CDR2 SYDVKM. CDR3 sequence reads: CASSSQGYYGYTF. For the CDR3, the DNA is TGTGCCAGCAGTTCACAGGGCTACTATGGCTACACCTTC.

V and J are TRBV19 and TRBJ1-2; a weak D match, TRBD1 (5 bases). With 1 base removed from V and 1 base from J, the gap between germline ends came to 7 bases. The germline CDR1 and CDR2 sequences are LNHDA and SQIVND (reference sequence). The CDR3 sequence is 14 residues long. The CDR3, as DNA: TGTGCCAGTAGTATAGGAGACAGTAACTATGGCTACACCTTC. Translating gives CASSIGDSNYGYTF.

CDR3 coding DNA: TGTGCCAGCAGCTTAGGACTAGCGGGCCTCACAGATACGCAGTATTTT. It is translated as CASSLGLAGLTDTQYF. The chain links TRBV13 to TRBJ2-3, with 9 positions matching TRBD2. Germline CDR1 PRHDT, CDR2 FYEKMQ (reference sequence). The CDR3 runs to 16 residues. V gave up 0 bases and J gave up 2 bases; unmatched junction bases: 3.

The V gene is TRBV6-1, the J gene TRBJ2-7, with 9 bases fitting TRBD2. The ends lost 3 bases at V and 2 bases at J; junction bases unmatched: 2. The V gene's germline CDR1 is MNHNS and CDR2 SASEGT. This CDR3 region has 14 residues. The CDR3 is CASSDAGGPYEQYF. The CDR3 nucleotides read TGTGCCAGCAGTGACGCGGGAGGGCCCTACGAGCAGTACTTC.

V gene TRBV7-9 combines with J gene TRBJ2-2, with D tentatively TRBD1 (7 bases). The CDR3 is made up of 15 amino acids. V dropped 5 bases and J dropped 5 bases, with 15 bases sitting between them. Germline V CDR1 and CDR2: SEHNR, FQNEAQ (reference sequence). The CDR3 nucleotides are TGTGCCAGCAGCCCAAGGGACAGCGGGACCGGGGAGCTGTTTTTT. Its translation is CASSPRDSGTGELFF. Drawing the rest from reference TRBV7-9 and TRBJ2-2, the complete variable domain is DTGVSQNPRHKITKRGQNVTFRCDPISEHNRLYWYRQTLGQGPEFLTYFQNEAQLEKSRLLSDRFSAERPKGSFSTLEIQRTEQGDSAMYLCASSPRDSGTGELFFGEGSRLTVL.

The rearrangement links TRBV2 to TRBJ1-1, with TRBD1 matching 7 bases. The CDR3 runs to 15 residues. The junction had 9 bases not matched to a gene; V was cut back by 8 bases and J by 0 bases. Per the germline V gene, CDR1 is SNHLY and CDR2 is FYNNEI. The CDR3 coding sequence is TGTGCCAGCGGGACAGCCACGGGGATGAACACTGAAGCTTTCTTT. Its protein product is CASGTATGMNTEAFF.

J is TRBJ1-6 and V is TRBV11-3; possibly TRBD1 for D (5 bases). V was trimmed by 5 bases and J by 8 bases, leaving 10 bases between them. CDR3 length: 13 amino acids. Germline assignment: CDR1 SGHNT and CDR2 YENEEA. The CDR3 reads CASSQGGDSPLHF. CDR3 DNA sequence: TGTGCCAGCAGCCAGGGTGGTGATTCACCCCTCCACTTT.

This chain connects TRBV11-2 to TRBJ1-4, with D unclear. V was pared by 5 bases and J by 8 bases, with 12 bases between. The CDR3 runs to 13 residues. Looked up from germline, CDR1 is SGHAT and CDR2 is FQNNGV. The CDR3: CASSKREEEKLFF. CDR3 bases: TGTGCCAGCAGCAAGAGGGAAGAGGAAAAACTGTTTTTT.